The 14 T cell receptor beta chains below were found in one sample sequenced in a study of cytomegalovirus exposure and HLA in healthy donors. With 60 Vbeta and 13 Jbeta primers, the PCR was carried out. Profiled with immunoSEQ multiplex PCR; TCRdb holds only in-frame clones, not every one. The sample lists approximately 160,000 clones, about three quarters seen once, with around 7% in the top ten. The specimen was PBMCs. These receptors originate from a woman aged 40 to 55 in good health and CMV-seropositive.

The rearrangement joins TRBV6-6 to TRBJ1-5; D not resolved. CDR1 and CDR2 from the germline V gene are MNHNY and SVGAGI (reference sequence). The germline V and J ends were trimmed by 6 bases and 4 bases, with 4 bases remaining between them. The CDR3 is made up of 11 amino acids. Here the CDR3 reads CASSGNQPQHF. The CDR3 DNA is TGTGCCAGCAGCGGTAATCAGCCCCAGCATTTT.

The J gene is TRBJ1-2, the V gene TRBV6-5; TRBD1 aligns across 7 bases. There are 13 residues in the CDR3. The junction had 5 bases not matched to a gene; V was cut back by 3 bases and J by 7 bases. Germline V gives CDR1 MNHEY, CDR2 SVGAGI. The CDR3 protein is CASSYLGGGGYTF. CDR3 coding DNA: TGTGCCAGCAGTTATCTAGGGGGCGGTGGCTACACCTTC.

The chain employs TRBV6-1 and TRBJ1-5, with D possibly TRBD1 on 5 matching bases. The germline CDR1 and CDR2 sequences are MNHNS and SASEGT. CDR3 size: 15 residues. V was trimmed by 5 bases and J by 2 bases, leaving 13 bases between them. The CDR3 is CASSRRGEGNQPQHF. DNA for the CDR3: TGTGCCAGCAGTCGCCGGGGGGAGGGCAATCAGCCCCAGCATTTT.

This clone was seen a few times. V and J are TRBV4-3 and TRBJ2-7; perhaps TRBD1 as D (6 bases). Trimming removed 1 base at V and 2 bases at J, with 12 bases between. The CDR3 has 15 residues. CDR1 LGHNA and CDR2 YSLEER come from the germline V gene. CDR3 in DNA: TGCGCCAGCAGCCAAGGCCAGGGGTCCCCCTACGAGCAGTACTTC. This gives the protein CASSQGQGSPYEQYF.

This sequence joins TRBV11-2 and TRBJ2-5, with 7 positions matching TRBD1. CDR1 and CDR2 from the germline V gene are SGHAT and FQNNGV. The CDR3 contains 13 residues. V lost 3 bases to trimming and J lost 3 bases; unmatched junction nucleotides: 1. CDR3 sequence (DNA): TGTGCCAGCAGCTTGGGACAGAAAGAGACCCAGTACTTC. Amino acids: CASSLGQKETQYF.

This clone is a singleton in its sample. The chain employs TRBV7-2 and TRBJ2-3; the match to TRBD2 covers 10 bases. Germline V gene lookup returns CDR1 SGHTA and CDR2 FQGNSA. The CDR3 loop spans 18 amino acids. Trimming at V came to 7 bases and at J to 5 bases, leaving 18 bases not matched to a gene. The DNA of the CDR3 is TGTGCCAGCACCATACCCTTGGGGCTAGCGGGGGAAAGAGATACGCAGTATTTT. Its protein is CASTIPLGLAGERDTQYF. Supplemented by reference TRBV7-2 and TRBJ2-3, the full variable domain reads GAGVSQSPSNKVTEKGKDVELRCDPISGHTALYWYRQSLGQGLEFLIYFQGNSAPDKSGLPSDRFSAERTGGSVSTLTIQRTQQEDSAVYLCASTIPLGLAGERDTQYFGPGTRLTVL.

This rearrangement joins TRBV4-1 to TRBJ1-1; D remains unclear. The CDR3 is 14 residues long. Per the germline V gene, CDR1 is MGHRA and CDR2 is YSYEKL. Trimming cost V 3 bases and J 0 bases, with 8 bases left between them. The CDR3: CASSHREMNTEAFF. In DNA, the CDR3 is TGCGCCAGCAGCCACCGCGAGATGAACACTGAAGCTTTCTTT.

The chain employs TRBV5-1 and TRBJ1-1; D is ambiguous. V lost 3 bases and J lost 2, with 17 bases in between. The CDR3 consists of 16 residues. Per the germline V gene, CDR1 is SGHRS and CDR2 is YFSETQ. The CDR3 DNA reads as TGCGCCAGCAGCTCAGCCCTGAGGGTCTCTAACACTGAAGCTTTCTTT. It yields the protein CASSSALRVSNTEAFF.

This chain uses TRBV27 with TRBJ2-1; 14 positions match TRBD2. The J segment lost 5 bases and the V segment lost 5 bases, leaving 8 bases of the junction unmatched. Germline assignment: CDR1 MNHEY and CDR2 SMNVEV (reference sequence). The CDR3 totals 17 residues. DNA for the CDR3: TGTGCCAGCAGTCCCGGGACTAGCGGGGGTATTAACAATGAGCAGTTCTTC. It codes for CASSPGTSGGINNEQFF.

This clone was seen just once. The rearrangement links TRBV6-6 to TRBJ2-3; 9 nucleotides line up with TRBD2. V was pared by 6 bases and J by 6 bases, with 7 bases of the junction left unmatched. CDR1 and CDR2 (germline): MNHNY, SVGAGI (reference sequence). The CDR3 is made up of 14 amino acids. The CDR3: CASRLSGRGDTQYF. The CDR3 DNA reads TGTGCCAGCAGGCTTAGCGGGAGAGGGGATACGCAGTATTTT.

CDR3 bases: TGTGCCACCAGCAGAGATTTGGGCCGGTTGAACACTGAAGCTTTCTTT. Residues: CATSRDLGRLNTEAFF. The chain combines TRBV15 with TRBJ1-1; D is unresolved. There are 16 residues in the CDR3. CDR1 and CDR2 (germline): LNHNV, YYDKDF (reference sequence). Trimming shortened V by 0 bases and J by 0 bases, and 11 bases separated the two germline ends.

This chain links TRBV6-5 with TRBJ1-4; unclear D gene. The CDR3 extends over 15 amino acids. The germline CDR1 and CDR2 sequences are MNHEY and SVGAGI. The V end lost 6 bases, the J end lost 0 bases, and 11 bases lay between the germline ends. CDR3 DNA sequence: TGTGCCAGCAGACCGGCGGGGACAACTAATGAAAAACTGTTTTTT. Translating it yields CASRPAGTTNEKLFF.

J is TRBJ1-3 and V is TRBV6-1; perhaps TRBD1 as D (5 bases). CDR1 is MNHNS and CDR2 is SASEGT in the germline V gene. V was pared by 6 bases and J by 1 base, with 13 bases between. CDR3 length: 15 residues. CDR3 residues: CASRLTDSSGNTIYF. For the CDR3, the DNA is TGTGCCAGCAGGTTAACAGACAGTTCTGGAAACACCATATATTTT.

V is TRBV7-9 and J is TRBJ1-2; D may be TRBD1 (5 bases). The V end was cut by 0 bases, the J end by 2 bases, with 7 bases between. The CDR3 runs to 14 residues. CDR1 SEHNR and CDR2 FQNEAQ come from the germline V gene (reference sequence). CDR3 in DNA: TGTGCCAGCAGCTTAGCCTCAGGGAACTATGGCTACACCTTC. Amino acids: CASSLASGNYGYTF.